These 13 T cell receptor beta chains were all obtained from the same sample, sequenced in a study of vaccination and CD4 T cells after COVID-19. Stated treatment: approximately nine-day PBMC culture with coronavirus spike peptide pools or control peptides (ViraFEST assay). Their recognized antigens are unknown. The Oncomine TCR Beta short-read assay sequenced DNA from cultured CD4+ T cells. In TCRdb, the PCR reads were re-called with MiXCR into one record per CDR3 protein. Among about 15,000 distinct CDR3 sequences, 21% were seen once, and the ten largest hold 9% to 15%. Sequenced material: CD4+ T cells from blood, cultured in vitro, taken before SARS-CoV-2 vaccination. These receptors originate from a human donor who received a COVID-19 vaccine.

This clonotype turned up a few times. The CDR3 here is CASSGLNQETQYF. DNA of the CDR3: TGTGCCAGCAGTGGGCTCAACCAAGAGACCCAGTACTTC. J is TRBJ2-5 and V is TRBV2, with D hard to call. This CDR3 has 13 residues. V gave up 4 bases and J gave up 0 bases, with 6 bases separating them. CDR1 is SNHLY and CDR2 is FYNNEI in the germline V gene.

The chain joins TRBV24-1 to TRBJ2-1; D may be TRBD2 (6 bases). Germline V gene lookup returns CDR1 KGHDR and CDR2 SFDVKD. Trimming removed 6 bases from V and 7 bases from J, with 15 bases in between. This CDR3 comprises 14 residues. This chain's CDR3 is CATSTRGGWNEQFF. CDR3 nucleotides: TGTGCCACCAGTACCCGAGGAGGGTGGAATGAGCAGTTCTTC.

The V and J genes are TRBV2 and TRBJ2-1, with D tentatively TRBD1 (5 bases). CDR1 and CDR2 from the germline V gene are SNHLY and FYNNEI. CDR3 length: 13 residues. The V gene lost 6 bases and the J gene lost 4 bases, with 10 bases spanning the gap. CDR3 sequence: CASSRTFYNEQFF. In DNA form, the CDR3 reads TGTGCCAGCAGCCGGACATTTTACAATGAGCAGTTCTTC.

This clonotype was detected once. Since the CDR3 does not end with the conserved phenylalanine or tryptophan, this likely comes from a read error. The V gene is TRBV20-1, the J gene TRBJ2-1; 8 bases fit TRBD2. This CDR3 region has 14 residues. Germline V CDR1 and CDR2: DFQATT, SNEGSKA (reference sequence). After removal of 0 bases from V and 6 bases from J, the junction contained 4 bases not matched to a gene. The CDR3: CSARDSGDLNEQFS. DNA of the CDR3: TGCAGTGCTAGAGATAGCGGGGACCTCAATGAGCAGTTCTCC.

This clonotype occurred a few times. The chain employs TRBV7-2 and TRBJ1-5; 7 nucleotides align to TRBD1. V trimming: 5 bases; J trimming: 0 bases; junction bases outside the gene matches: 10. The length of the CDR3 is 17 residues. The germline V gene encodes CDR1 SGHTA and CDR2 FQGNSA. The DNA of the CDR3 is TGTGCCAGCAGCCCTCAGTGGACAGGAAATAGCAATCAGCCCCAGCATTTT. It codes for CASSPQWTGNSNQPQHF.

As DNA, the CDR3 is TGCGCCAGCAGCTTGAGGACAGGGGGGGATTCACCCCTCCACTTT. This codes for CASSLRTGGDSPLHF. This chain joins TRBV5-1 and TRBJ1-6; TRBD1 agrees at 10 bases. In germline, CDR1 is SGHRS, CDR2 YFSETQ. The V gene end was trimmed by 1 base and the J gene end by 8 bases; junction bases not matched to a gene: 3. The CDR3 has 15 residues.

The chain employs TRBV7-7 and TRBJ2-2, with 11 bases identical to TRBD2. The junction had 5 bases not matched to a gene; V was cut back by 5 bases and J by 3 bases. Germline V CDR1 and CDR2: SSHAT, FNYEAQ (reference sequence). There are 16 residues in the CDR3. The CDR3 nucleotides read TGTGCCAGCAGCAGACTAGCGGGGAGGGACACCGGGGAGCTGTTTTTT. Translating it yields CASSRLAGRDTGELFF.

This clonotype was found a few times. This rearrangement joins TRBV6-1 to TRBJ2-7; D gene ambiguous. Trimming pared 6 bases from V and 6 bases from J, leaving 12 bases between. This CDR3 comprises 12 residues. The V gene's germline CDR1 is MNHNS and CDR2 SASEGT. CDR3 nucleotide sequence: TGTGCCAGCAGCCCGATAGGCAGCGAGCAGTACTTC. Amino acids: CASSPIGSEQYF.

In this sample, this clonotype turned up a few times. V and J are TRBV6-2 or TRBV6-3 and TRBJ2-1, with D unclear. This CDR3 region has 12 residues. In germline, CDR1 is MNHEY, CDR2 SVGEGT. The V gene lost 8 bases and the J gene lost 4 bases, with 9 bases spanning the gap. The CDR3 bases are TGTGCCAGCCGGACCCCATACAATGAGCAGTTCTTC. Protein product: CASRTPYNEQFF.

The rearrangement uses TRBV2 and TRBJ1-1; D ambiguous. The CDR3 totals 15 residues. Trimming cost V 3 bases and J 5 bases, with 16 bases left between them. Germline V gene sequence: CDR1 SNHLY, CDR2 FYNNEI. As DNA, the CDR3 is TGTGCCAGCAGTGATTCTCGGTCGGGAAGGACTGAAGCTTTCTTT. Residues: CASSDSRSGRTEAFF. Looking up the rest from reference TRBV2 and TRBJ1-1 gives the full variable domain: EPEVTQTPSHQVTQMGQEVILRCVPISNHLYFYWYRQILGQKVEFLVSFYNNEISEKSEIFDDQFSVERPDGSNFTLKIRSTKLEDSAMYFCASSDSRSGRTEAFFGQGTRLTVV.

In DNA, the CDR3 is TGTGCCTGGAGTCATAACCGCCAGTATTTT. As protein: CAWSHNRQYF. This chain connects TRBV30 to TRBJ2-3; no clear D. The germline V gene has CDR1 GTSNPN and CDR2 SVGIG (reference sequence). V was clipped by 2 bases and J by 12 bases, with 9 bases between them. The CDR3 consists of 10 residues.

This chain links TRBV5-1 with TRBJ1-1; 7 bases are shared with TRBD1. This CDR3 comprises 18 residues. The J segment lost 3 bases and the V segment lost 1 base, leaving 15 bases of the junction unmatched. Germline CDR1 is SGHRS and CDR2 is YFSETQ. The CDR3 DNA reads TGCGCCAGCAGCTTGTTGCCCGACAGGGACGAAGGGGACACTGAAGCTTTCTTT. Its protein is CASSLLPDRDEGDTEAFF.

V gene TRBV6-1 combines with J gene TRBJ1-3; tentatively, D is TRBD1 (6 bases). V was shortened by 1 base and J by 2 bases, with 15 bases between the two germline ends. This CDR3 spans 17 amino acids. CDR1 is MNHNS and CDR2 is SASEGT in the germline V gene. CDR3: CASSEGWGGAAGNTIYF. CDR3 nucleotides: TGTGCCAGCAGTGAAGGTTGGGGGGGCGCGGCTGGAAACACCATATATTTT.